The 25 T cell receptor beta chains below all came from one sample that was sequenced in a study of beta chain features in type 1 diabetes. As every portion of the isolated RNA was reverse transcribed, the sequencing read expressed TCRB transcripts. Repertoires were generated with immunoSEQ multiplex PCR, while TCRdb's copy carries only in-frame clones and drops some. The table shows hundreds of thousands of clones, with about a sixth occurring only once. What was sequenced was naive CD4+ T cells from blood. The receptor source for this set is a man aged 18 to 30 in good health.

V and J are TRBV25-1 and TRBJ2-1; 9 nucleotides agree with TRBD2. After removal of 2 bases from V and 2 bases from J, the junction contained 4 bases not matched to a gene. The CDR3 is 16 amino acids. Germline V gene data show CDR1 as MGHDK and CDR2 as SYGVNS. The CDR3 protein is CASSELGTSTYNEQFF. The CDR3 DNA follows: TGTGCCAGCAGTGAACTGGGGACTAGCACCTACAATGAGCAGTTCTTC.

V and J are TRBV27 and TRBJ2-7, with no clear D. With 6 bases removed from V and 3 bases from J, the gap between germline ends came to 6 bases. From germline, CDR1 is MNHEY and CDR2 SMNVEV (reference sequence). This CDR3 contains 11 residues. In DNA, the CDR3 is TGTGCCAGCAGAGGCTTCTACGAGCAGTACTTC. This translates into CASRGFYEQYF.

The CDR3 bases are TGTGCCATCAGTGAGTCACTCGGGGTTAGCTACACCTTC. It is translated as CAISESLGVSYTF. The chain uses TRBV10-3 and TRBJ1-2; no reliable D call. The CDR3 is made up of 13 amino acids. Trimming stripped 0 bases from V and 9 bases from J, with 11 bases between. Germline V CDR1 and CDR2: ENHRY, SYGVKD.

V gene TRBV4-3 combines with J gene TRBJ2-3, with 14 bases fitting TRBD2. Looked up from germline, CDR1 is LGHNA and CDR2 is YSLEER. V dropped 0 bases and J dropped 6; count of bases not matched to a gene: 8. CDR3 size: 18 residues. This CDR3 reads CASSQDHPGLAGADTQYF. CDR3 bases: TGCGCCAGCAGCCAAGATCATCCGGGACTAGCGGGAGCCGATACGCAGTATTTT.

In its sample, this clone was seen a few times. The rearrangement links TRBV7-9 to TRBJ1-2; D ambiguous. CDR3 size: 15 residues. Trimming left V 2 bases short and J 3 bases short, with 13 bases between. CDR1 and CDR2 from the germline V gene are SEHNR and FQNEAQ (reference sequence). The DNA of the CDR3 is TGTGCCAGCAGCTTACGTCAATACACCCACTATGGCTACACCTTC. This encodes CASSLRQYTHYGYTF.

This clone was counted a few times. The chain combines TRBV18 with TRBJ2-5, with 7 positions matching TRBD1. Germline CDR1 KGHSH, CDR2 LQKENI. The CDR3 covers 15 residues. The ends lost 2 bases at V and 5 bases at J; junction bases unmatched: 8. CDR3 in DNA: TGTGCCAGCTCACCAAAGTTGGGACAGCAGGAGACCCAGTACTTC. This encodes CASSPKLGQQETQYF.

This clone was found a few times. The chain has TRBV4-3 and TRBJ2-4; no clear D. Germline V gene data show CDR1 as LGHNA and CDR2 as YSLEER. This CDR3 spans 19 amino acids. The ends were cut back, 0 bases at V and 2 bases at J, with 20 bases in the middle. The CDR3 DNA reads TGCGCCAGCAGCCAAGATTTTGAGGAAGGATTGATAACCAAAAACATTCAGTACTTC. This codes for CASSQDFEEGLITKNIQYF.

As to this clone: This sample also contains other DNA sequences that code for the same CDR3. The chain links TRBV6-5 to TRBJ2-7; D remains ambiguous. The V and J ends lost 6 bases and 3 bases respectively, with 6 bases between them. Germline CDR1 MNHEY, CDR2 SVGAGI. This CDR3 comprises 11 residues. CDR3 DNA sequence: TGTGCCAGCAGGCAAGGCTACGAGCAGTACTTC. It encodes CASRQGYEQYF.

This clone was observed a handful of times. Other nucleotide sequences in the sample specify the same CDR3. The CDR3 loop is CASSSTGRADTQYF. CDR3 sequence (DNA): TGTGCCAGCAGCTCGACAGGGCGGGCAGATACGCAGTATTTT. The rearrangement joins TRBV7-2 to TRBJ2-3, with TRBD1 matching over 7 bases. This CDR3 contains 14 residues. Losses at the gene ends were 4 bases for V and 4 bases for J; bases not matched to a gene: 5. Germline lookup yields CDR1 SGHTA and CDR2 FQGNSA.

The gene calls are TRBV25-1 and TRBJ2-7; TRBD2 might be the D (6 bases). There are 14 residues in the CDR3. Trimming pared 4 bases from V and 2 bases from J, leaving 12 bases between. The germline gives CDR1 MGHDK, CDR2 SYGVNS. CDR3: CASSVRDSAYEQYF. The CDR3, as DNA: TGTGCCAGCAGTGTCCGGGACTCAGCCTACGAGCAGTACTTC.

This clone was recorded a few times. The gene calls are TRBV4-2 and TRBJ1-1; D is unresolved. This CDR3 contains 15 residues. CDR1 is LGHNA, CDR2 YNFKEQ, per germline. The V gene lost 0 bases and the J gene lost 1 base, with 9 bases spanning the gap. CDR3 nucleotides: TGTGCCAGCAGCCAAGATCGAATAGGGAACACTGAAGCTTTCTTT. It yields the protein CASSQDRIGNTEAFF.

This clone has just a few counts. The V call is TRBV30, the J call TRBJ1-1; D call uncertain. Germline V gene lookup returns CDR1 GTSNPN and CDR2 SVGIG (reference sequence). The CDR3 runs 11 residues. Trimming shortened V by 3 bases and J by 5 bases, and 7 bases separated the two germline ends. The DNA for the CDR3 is TGTGCCTGGAGAGACAAGACTGAAGCTTTCTTT. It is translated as CAWRDKTEAFF. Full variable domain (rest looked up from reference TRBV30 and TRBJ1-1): SQTIHQWPATLVQPVGSPLSLECTVEGTSNPNLYWYRQAAGRGLQLLFYSVGIGQISSEVPQNLSASRPQDRQFILSSKKLLLSDSGFYLCAWRDKTEAFFGQGTRLTVV.

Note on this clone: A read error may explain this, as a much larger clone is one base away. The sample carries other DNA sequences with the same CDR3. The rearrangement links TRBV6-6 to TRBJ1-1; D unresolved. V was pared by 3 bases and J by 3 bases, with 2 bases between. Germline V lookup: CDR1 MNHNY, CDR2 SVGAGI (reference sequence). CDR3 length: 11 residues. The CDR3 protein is CASSYDTEAFF. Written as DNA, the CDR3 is TGTGCCAGCAGTTATGACACTGAAGCTTTCTTT.

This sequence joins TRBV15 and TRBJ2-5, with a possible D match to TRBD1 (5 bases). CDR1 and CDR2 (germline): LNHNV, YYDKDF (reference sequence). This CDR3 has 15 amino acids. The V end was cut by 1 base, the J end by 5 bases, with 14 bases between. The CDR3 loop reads CATSRGRESRETQYF. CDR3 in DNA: TGTGCCACCAGCAGAGGCAGGGAATCAAGGGAGACCCAGTACTTC.

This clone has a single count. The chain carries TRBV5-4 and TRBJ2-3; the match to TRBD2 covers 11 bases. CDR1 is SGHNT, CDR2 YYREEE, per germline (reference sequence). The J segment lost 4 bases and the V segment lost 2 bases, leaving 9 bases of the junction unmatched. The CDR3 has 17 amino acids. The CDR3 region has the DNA TGTGCCAGCAGCTTAAGGATAGCGGGAGGGGGGGCAGATACGCAGTATTTT. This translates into CASSLRIAGGGADTQYF.

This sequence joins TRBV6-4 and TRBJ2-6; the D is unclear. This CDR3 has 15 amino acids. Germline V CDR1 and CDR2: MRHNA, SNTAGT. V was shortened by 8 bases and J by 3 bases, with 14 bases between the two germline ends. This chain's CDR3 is CASLPFFLGANVLTF. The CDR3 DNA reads TGTGCCAGCCTCCCCTTTTTCCTTGGGGCCAACGTCCTGACTTTC.

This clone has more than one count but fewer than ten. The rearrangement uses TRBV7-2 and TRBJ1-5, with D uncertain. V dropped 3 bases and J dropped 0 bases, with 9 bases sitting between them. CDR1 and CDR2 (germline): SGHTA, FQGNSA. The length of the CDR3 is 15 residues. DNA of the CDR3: TGTGCCAGCAGCTTTTCGGGTCGTAGCAATCAGCCCCAGCATTTT. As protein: CASSFSGRSNQPQHF.

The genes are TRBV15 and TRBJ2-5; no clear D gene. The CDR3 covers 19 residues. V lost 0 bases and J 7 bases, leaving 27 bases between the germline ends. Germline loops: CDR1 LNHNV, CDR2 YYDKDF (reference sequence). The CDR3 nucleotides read TGTGCCACCAGCAGAGATACGGCTTTCCGTGGGTGGGGTTGGGGGACCCAGTACTTC. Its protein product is CATSRDTAFRGWGWGTQYF.

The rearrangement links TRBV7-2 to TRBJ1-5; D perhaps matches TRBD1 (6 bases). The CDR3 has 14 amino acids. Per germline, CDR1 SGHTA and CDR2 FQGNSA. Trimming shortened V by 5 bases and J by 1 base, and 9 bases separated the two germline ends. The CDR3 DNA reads TGTGCCAGCAGCCAGAGGGGGAGCAATCAGCCCCAGCATTTT. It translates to CASSQRGSNQPQHF. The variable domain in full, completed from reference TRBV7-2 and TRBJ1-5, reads GAGVSQSPSNKVTEKGKDVELRCDPISGHTALYWYRQSLGQGLEFLIYFQGNSAPDKSGLPSDRFSAERTGGSVSTLTIQRTQQEDSAVYLCASSQRGSNQPQHFGDGTRLSIL.

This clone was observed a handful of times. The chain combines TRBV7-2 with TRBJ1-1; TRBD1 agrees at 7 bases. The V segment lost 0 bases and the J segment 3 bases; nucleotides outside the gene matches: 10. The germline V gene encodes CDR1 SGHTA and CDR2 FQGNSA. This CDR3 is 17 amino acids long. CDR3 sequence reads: CASSLAYKRQGDTEAFF. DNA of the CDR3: TGTGCCAGCAGCTTAGCGTATAAGCGGCAGGGGGACACTGAAGCTTTCTTT.

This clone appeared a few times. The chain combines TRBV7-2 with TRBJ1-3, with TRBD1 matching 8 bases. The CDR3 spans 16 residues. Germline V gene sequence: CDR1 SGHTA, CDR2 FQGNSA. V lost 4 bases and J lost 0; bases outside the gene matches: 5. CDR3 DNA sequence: TGTGCCAGCAGCTGGACAGGGAGGGCCTCTGGAAACACCATATATTTT. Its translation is CASSWTGRASGNTIYF.

The DNA of the CDR3 is TGTGCCAGCAGTTACTCCCGACAGCCTGTCTATGGCTACACCTTC. Encoded protein: CASSYSRQPVYGYTF. The chain links TRBV6-5 to TRBJ1-2; TRBD1 might be the D (5 bases). V lost 0 bases and J lost 4, with 12 bases in between. Looked up from germline, CDR1 is MNHEY and CDR2 is SVGAGI. This CDR3 has 15 amino acids.

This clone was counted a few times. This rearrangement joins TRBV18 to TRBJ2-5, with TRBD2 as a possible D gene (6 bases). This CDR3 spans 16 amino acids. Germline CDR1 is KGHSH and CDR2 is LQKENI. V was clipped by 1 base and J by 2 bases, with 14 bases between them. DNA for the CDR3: TGTGCCAGCTCACCACGGCGGGGTGTGGGGCAAGAGACCCAGTACTTC. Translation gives CASSPRRGVGQETQYF.

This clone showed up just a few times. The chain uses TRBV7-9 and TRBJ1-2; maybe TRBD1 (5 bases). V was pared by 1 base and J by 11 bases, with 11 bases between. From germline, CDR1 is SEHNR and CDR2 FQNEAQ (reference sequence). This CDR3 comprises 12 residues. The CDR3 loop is CASSLEGTRYTF. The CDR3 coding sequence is TGTGCCAGCAGCTTAGAGGGGACTCGTTACACCTTC.

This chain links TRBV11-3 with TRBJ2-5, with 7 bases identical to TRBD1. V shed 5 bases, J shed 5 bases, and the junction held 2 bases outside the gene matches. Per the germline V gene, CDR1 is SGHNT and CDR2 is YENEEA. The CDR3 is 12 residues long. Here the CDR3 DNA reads TGTGCCAGCAGCCCACAGGGGGAGACCCAGTACTTC. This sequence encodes CASSPQGETQYF. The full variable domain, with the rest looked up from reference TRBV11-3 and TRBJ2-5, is EAGVVQSPRYKIIEKKQPVAFWCNPISGHNTLYWYLQNLGQGPELLIRYENEEAVDDSQLPKDRFSAERLKGVDSTLKIQPAELGDSAVYLCASSPQGETQYFGPGTRLLVL.